This is a list of T cell receptor beta chains from one sample in a study of blood T cell repertoires in COVID-19. TCRdb keeps only in-frame clones here, not all; method: immunoSEQ multiplex PCR. The sample shows some 350,000 clones, around 90% of them seen only once. Sequenced input: PBMCs or T cells enriched from blood (not recorded which). Receptor source: a man between 25 and 39 years old who had recovered from COVID-19. Each CDR3 is given with its conserved first and last residue. Each record gives: clone size, J gene, V gene, D gene, CDR3 DNA, CDR3 protein. A D gene is named only where the DNA matches it firmly. Size is stated for part of the rows, as once, few or many counts, or as a class when the clone is expanded.

. TRBJ1-2 TRBV12-3/TRBV12-4 . TGTGCCAGCGGACAGATCTATGGCTACACCTTC CASGQIYGYTF
. TRBJ2-6 TRBV10-3 . TGTGCCATCAGTGCGGCGGGCTCTGGGGCCAACGTCCTGACTTTC CAISAAGSGANVLTF
. TRBJ2-7 TRBV5-4 TRBD2 TGTGCCAGCAGCCTTCAGAGCGGGGGGGCCCTCGAGCAGTACTTC CASSLQSGGALEQYF
. TRBJ2-4 TRBV24-1 . TGTGCCACCAGTGACGCTGGGACTCTCAAAAACATTCAGTACTTC CATSDAGTLKNIQYF
. TRBJ2-1 TRBV7-9 TRBD1 TGTGCCAGCAGTTGGGACAGATCCTCCTACAATGAGCAGTTCTTC CASSWDRSSYNEQFF
. TRBJ1-2 TRBV28 TRBD1 TGTGCCAGCAGTTTCGGGGACAGGGAGAGCTATGGCTACACCTTC CASSFGDRESYGYTF
. TRBJ1-1 TRBV6-1 . TGTGCCAGCAGTGACCCGGACAGTGAAGCTTTCTTT CASSDPDSEAFF
. TRBJ2-7 TRBV9 . TGTGCCAGCAGCGTAGGCCGCGGCACCTACGAGCAGTACTTC CASSVGRGTYEQYF
once TRBJ2-5 TRBV18 TRBD2 TGTGCCAGCTCACCCGGACTAGCGGGAAGAGAGACCCAGTACTTC CASSPGLAGRETQYF
. TRBJ1-5 TRBV15 . TGTGCCACCAGCACCTACAGAAATAGCAATCAGCCCCAGCATTTT CATSTYRNSNQPQHF
. TRBJ2-3 TRBV9 TRBD2 TGTGCCAGCAGCACGAGCGGGGGTGGGTCAGATACGCAGTATTTT CASSTSGGGSDTQYF
. TRBJ1-1 TRBV2 . TGTGCCAGCAGTGAAGCCCCGGGGGGGATGAACACTGAAGCTTTCTTT CASSEAPGGMNTEAFF
. TRBJ2-1 TRBV28 TRBD2 TGTGCCAGCAGTGCCCAGACTAGCGGGGGGACGAATGAGCAGTTCTTC CASSAQTSGGTNEQFF
. TRBJ2-7 TRBV19 . TGTGCCAGTAGTATGTTGTGGCAGAACTCCTACGAGCAGTACTTC CASSMLWQNSYEQYF
. TRBJ2-7 TRBV7-9 TRBD2 TGTGCCAGCAGCTTAGGGGCACTAGCGGGGAATGGCGAGCAGTACTTC CASSLGALAGNGEQYF
. TRBJ1-3 TRBV6-5 . TGTGCCAGCAGTCCCAACAGGAACTCTGGAAACACCATATATTTT CASSPNRNSGNTIYF
once TRBJ2-1 TRBV11-2 TRBD1 TGTGCCAGCAGCTTAAGGACAGGGGCCTACAATGAGCAGTTCTTC CASSLRTGAYNEQFF
. TRBJ2-1 TRBV4-2 . TGTGCCAGCAGCCAAGATAACAACAATGAGCAGTTCTTC CASSQDNNNEQFF
. TRBJ1-1 TRBV6-6 . TGTGCCAGCAGTTACGACCGGAGGGCTTTCTTT CASSYDRRAFF
. TRBJ2-3 TRBV7-2 TRBD2 TGTGCCAGCAGCTCCCGACTAGCGGGGGGCACAGATACGCAGTATTTT CASSSRLAGGTDTQYF
. TRBJ2-5 TRBV19 TRBD1 TGTGCCAGTACCGGGACAGCAAGATGGGGAGAGACCCAGTACTTC CASTGTARWGETQYF
. TRBJ1-2 TRBV20-1 . TGCAGTGCTAGTGAGCCCCCGGGAACCATAGATGGCTACACCTTC CSASEPPGTIDGYTF
. TRBJ2-5 TRBV7-9 TRBD1 TGTGCCAGCAGCTTGGCAGGGGGAGAGACCCAGTACTTC CASSLAGGETQYF
. TRBJ2-1 TRBV5-4 . TGTGCCAGCAGCTTGGCCGATAGAAGAGGAGGCAATGAGCAGTTCTTC CASSLADRRGGNEQFF
once TRBJ2-5 TRBV7-9 TRBD1 TGTGCCAGCAGCTCCGGGACAGCCCAAGAGACCCAGTACTTC CASSSGTAQETQYF
. TRBJ2-5 TRBV5-1 TRBD2 TGCGCCAGCAGCTCACGGGGGGATAGCGGGTACCAAGAGACCCAGTACTTC CASSSRGDSGYQETQYF
once TRBJ1-6 TRBV6-6 . TGTGCCAGCAGTTACTCCGCAGTTGGGTCGGCGGCACCCCTCCACTTT CASSYSAVGSAAPLHF
. TRBJ2-5 TRBV5-1 . TGCGCCAGCAGCTCCCAGGTAGAGACCCAGTACTTC CASSSQVETQYF
few TRBJ2-5 TRBV2 TRBD2 TGTGCCAGCAGTCCCGGGACTATATCTGAGACCCAGTACTTC CASSPGTISETQYF
once TRBJ2-1 TRBV9 . TGTGCCAGCAGCGTAGAAGGCAGGGGAGGGTACAATGAGCAGTTCTTC CASSVEGRGGYNEQFF
. TRBJ2-7 TRBV7-2 . TGTGCCAGCACTAGGGGGAGGGTAGCCCTGTACGAGCAGTACTTC CASTRGRVALYEQYF
. TRBJ1-1 TRBV25-1 . TGTGCCAGCAGTGATTTGGGCGTGGGGGGGCCCACTGAAGCTTTCTTT CASSDLGVGGPTEAFF
. TRBJ2-7 TRBV3-1/TRBV3-2 TRBD1 TGTGCCAGCAGCCAAGAGGGACAGGGGTCCTACGAGCAGTACTTC CASSQEGQGSYEQYF
. TRBJ1-2 TRBV7-9 . TGTGCCAGCAGCTTAGATCTTGTTAACTATGGCTACACCTTC CASSLDLVNYGYTF
. TRBJ2-7 TRBV6-1 . TGTGCCAGCAGTGAATGGGGGGAAACCTACGAGCAGTACTTC CASSEWGETYEQYF
. TRBJ1-1 TRBV5-4 TRBD1 TGTGCCAGCAGCTTTCAAACAGGGGCCACTGAAGCTTTCTTT CASSFQTGATEAFF
once TRBJ2-3 TRBV28 TRBD1 TGTGCCAGCAGCTCGGGACAGACCCCAGATACGCAGTATTTT CASSSGQTPDTQYF
. TRBJ1-1 TRBV2 . TGTGCCAGCAGTACAGGGAGGGGCACTGAAGCTTTCTTT CASSTGRGTEAFF
once TRBJ2-3 TRBV28 . TGTGCCAGCAGAGGCCCGGCAGGGCGGGATACGCAGTATTTT CASRGPAGRDTQYF
few TRBJ2-3 TRBV7-9 . TGTGCCAGCAGCTCCCGACTAGCAGATACGCAGTATTTT CASSSRLADTQYF
. TRBJ1-2 TRBV5-4 TRBD1 TGTGCCAGCAGCTTGCAGGGGGTTTTTTATGGCTACACCTTC CASSLQGVFYGYTF